This T cell receptor beta chain was identified in a study of blood T cell repertoires in COVID-19. About the study: In each case, the material was cDNA or gDNA derived from T cells, B-cell-depleted T cells, or PBMCs.

The CDR3 contains 14 residues. Germline V gene lookup returns CDR1 MNHNS and CDR2 SASEGT. V lost 2 bases, J lost 0 bases, and 8 bases lay in between. As processed by the authors: Reference gene primers were amplified, and this amplification served to estimate nucleated cell counts. The protocol was immunoSEQ multiplex PCR, while the TCRdb copy is restricted to in-frame clones and leaves out a portion. V and J calls and clone size are those listed in that table; D and trimming were worked out from the DNA. Seen here are over 50,000 clones, about two thirds observed once, and the top ten hold more than 4%.

The chain recombines TRBV6-1 with TRBJ2-7; a possible D gene is TRBD1 (6 bases). The sequenced material came from peripheral blood. This clonotype originated in a woman in her 70s with COVID-19, enrolled during active disease. The CDR3: CASSESGDSYEQYF. CDR3 coding DNA: TGTGCCAGCAGTGAATCAGGGGACTCCTACGAGCAGTACTTC.